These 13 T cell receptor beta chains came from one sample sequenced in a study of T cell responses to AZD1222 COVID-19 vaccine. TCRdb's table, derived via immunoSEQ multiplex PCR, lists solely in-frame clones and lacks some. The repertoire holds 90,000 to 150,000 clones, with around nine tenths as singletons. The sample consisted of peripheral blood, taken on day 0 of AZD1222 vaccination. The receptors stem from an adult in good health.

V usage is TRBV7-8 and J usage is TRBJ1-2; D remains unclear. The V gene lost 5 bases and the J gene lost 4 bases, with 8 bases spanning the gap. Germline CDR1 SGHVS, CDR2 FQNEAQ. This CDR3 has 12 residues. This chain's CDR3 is CASSQEIYGYTF. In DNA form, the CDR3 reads TGTGCCAGCAGCCAGGAAATCTATGGCTACACCTTC.

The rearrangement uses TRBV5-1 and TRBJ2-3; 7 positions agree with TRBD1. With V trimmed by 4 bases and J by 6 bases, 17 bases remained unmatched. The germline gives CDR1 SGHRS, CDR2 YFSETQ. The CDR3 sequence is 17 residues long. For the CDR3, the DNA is TGCGCCAGCAGCCCCTGGGACAGAAAGAAAGGGGTGGATACGCAGTATTTT. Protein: CASSPWDRKKGVDTQYF.

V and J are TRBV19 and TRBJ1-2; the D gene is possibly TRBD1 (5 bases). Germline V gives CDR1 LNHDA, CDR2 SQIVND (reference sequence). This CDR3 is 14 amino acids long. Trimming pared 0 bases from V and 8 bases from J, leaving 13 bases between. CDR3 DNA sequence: TGTGCCAGTAGTATAGACAGGGACGCCTTCGGCTACACCTTC. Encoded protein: CASSIDRDAFGYTF.

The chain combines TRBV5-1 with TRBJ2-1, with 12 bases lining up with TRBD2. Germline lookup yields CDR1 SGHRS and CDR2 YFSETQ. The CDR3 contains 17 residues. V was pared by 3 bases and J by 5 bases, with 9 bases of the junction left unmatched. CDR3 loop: CASSWVPSGGGDNEQFF. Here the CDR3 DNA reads TGCGCCAGCAGCTGGGTCCCTAGCGGGGGGGGCGACAATGAGCAGTTCTTC.

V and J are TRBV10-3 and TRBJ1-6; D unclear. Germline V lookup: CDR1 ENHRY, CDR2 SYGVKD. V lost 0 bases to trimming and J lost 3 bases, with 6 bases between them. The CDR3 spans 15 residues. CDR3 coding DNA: TGTGCCATCAGTGAGTCGAAGGGCTATAATTCACCCCTCCACTTT. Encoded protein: CAISESKGYNSPLHF.

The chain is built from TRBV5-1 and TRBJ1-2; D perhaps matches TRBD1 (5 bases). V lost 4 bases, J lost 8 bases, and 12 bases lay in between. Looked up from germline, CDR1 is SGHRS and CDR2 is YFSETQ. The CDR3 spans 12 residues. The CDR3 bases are TGCGCCAGCAGCCTAGGGACGGAAGGCTACACCTTC. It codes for CASSLGTEGYTF.

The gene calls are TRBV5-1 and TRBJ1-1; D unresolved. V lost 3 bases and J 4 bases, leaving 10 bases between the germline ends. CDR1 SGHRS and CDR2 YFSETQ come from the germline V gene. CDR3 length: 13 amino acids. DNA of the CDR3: TGCGCCAGCAGCTCGGGCCGCGTCACTGAAGCTTTCTTT. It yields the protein CASSSGRVTEAFF.

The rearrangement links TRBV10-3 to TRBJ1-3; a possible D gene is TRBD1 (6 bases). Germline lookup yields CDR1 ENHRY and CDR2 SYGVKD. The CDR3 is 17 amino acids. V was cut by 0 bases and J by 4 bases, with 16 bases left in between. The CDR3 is CAISESIGGPRGNTIYF. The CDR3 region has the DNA TGTGCCATCAGTGAGTCGATCGGGGGGCCTCGGGGAAACACCATATATTTT.

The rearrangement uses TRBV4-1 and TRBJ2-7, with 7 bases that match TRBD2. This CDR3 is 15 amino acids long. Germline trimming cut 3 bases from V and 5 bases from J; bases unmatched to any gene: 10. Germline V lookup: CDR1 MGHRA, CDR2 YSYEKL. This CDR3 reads CASSHADGTNHEQYF. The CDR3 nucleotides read TGCGCCAGCAGCCATGCCGACGGGACTAATCACGAGCAGTACTTC.

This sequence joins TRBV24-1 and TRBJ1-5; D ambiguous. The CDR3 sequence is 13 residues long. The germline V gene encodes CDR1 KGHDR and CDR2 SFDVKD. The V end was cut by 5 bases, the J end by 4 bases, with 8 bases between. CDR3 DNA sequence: TGTGCCACCAGTGGTGGCTATAATCAGCCCCAGCATTTT. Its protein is CATSGGYNQPQHF.

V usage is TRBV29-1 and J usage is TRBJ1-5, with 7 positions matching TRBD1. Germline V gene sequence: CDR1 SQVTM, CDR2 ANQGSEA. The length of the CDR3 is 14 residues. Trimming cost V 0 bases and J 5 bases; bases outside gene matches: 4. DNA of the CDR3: TGCAGCGTTGAAGAAGGGGGCTCGGATCAGCCCCAGCATTTT. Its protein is CSVEEGGSDQPQHF.

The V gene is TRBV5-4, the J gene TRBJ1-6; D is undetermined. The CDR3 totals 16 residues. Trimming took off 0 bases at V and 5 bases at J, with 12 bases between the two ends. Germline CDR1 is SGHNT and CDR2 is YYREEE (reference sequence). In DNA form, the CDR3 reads TGTGCCAGCAGCTTGGACCGAAGCGTGGATAATTCACCCCTCCACTTT. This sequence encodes CASSLDRSVDNSPLHF.

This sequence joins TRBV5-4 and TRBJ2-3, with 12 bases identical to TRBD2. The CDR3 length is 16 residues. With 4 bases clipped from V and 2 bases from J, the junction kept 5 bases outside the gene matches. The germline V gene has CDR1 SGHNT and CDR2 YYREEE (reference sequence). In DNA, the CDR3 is TGTGCCAGCAGCACAGGACTAGCGGGGACCACAGATACGCAGTATTTT. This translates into CASSTGLAGTTDTQYF.